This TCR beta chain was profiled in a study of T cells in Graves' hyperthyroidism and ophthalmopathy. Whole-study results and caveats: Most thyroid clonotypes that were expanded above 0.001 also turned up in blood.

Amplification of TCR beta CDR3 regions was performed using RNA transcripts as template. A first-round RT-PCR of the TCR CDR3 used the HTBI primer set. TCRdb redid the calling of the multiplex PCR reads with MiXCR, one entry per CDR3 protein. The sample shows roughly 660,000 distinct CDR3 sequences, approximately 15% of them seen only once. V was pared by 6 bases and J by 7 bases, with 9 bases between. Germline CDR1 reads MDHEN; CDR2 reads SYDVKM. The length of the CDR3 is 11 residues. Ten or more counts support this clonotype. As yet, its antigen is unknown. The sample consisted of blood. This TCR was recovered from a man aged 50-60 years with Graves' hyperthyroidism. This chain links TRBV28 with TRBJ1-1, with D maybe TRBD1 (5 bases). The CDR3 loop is CASREQVEAFF. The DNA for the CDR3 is TGTGCCAGCAGGGAACAGGTTGAAGCTTTCTTT.